This T cell receptor (beta chain) emerged from a study of neurological immune-mediated disorders. On the study more broadly: Relapsing-remitting patients made up about 90% of the roughly 34 multiple sclerosis patients, and secondary progressive patients made up 3. Overall study findings and caveats: Expanded clones shared no CDR3 amino acid sequences across subjects, suggesting private repertoires in all groups.

This clonotype was seen ten or more times. Its antigen is undetermined. Compared with germline, one end of the junction differs, possibly owing to a read error. 5'RACE with 10-nucleotide random UMIs produced the cDNA. A single record per CDR3 protein comes from TCRdb applying MiXCR to the 5' RACE reads. The sample holds about 120,000 distinct CDR3 sequences, roughly 3.4% seen once. The sequencing sample was made of PBMCs. This TCR came from a woman under 40 with multiple sclerosis.

CDR3 region: CASSSPWTSMKNVVF. The CDR3 DNA reads as TGTGCCAGCAGCTCCCCATGGACATCAATGAAAAACGTGGTTTTT. The chain uses TRBV5-6 and TRBJ1-4, with a possible D match to TRBD1 (5 bases). Germline V lookup: CDR1 SGHDT, CDR2 YYEEEE. This CDR3 is built from 15 residues. Based on the CDR3 plus reference TRBV5-6 and TRBJ1-4, the full variable domain is DAGVTQSPTHLIKTRGQQVTLRCSPKSGHDTVSWYQQALGQGPQFIFQYYEEEERQRGNFPDRFSGHQFPNYSSELNVNALLLGDSALYLCASSSPWTSMKNVVFGSGTQLSVL.